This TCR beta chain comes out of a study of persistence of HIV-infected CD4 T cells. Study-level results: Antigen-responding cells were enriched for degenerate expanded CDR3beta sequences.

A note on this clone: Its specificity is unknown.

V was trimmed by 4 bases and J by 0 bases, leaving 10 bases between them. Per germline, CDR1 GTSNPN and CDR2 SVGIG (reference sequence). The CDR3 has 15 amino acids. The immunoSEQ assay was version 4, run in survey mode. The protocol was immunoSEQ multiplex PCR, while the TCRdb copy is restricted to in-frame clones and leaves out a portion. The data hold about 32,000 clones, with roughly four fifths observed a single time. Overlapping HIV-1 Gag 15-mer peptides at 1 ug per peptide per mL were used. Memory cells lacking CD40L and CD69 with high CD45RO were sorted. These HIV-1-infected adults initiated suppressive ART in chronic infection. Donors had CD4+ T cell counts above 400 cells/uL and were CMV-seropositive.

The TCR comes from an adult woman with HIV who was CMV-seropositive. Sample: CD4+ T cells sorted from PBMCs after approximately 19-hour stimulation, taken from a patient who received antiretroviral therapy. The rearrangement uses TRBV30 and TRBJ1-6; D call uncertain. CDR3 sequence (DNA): TGTGCCTGGAAGGGAGAGAGCTCCTATAATTCACCCCTCCACTTT. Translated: CAWKGESSYNSPLHF.